This record looks at one TCR beta chain sequence and its context. This clone turned up a few times. Which antigen it targets is not known. There are no base qualities to consult, and no much larger clone falls within one base. The sample comes from a study of blood T cell repertoires in COVID-19 (dated by TCRdb to 2020 to 2022). A note on the overall study: Collaborator samples came from the United States, Italy and Spain and covered acute and convalescent phases of COVID-19. The prospective study material was composed of cDNA or gDNA derived from T cells, B-cell-depleted T cells, or PBMCs. A de-identified subject ID, COVID-19 status, age in years and sex were almost always included in the sample metadata. Where available, HLA class I and class II types were taken from metadata supplied by the sample provider and were not determined by assay-based typing. The dataset comprised deeply sampled blood TCRbeta repertoires from subjects exposed to, actively infected with, or recovered from COVID-19. The repertoires were made available in a free public database intended to serve as a resource for research on the immune response to SARS-CoV-2. Samples were obtained from the ongoing ImmuneRACE study (first 160 participants) and from about 1,300 subjects provided by 6 global collaborators. Study-wide conclusions, independent of this receptor: How much clinical and demographic metadata was included differed by source and by participant, and the metadata was provided uncurated.

The immunoSEQ Assay, a bias-controlled multiplex PCR, was used to amplify TCRbeta CDR3 regions from genomic DNA. Per the authors' processing: The number of nucleated cells in each sample was estimated from the amplification of reference gene primers within the assay. To quantify the absolute abundance of each unique TCRbeta CDR3 rearrangement, sequence reads were collapsed and filtered. Productive Simpson clonality was computed per sample as the square root of Simpson's diversity index over productive rearrangements. The table comes from immuneACCESS by way of TCRdb, which keeps in-frame sequences with V and J called. Part of the clones is missing from these tables; in studies checked, under half for an unresolved V gene and the rest for unknown reasons. V and J calls plus clone size are reproduced from that table; the DNA served to infer D and trimming. Counted in this sample were more than 70,000 clones; around four fifths of them appeared once. The biggest ten clones account for 27% of the sample.

The germline V gene gives CDR1 as SNHLY and CDR2 as FYNNEI. The CDR3, from cysteine to phenylalanine, totals 14 residues. Only the CDR3 DNA stays, 42 bases, in frame from base 1. V is clipped by 8 bases and J by 2 bases, and the sequence between their germline boundaries is 12 bases long. The collaborating institutions used their own protocols to collect whole blood in K2EDTA tubes. For TCRbeta analysis, collaborators shipped samples in one of three forms: frozen whole blood, isolated PBMCs, or DNA extracted from either of those sample types. The V and J genes are TRBV2 and TRBJ2-2; the D segment could be TRBD1, given 5 matching bases. Source material: peripheral blood. The TCR comes from a human donor in a cohort sampled during active COVID-19. The CDR3 protein: CASGQGVNTGELFF. The DNA sequence reads TGTGCCAGCGGTCAGGGCGTAAACACCGGGGAGCTGTTTTTT.